The T cell receptor (beta chain) described here comes from a study of T cell responses to AZD1222 COVID-19 vaccine. Study findings and constraints: There were vaccine-associated CD4 TCRs across spike, dominant at 160-218 and 743-854. Just five to seven AZD1222 recipients tested seropositive at baseline. Of spike-specific TCRs, nearly half reportedly target regions left unmutated in variants. Receipt of two AZD1222 doses was followed by a rise in Spike-specific TCR breadth and depth.

J lost 6 bases, V lost 6 bases, and 7 bases had no gene match. Germline lookup yields CDR1 ENHRY and CDR2 SYGVKD. The CDR3 contains 15 residues. Profiling relied on immunoSEQ multiplex PCR, and the TCRdb table lists in-frame clones only, not all of them. The sample comprises roughly 200,000 clones, over 80% of which are singletons, and over 1% rests with the top ten. Notes on this clone: Its specificity is not known.

The receptor's source is an adult in good health. The chain is built from TRBV10-3 and TRBJ2-1, with 11 bases fitting TRBD2. This sample comprised peripheral blood, obtained on day 0 of AZD1222 vaccination. CDR3 sequence reads: CAISRSGGAGNEQFF. The CDR3 nucleotides read TGTGCCATCAGCCGTAGCGGGGGGGCAGGCAATGAGCAGTTCTTC.